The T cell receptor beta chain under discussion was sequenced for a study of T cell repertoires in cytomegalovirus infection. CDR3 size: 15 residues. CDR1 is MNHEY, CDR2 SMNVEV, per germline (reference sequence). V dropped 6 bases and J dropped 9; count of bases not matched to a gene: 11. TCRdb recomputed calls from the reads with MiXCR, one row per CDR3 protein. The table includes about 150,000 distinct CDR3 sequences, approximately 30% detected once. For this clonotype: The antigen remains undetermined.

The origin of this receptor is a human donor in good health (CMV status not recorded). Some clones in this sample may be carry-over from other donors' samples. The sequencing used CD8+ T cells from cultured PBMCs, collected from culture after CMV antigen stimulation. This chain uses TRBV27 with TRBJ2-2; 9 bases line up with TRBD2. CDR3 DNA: TGTGCCAGCAGATTCAGGGGCGGGGGGGCCTGGGAGCTGTTTTTT. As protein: CASRFRGGGAWELFF.